This TCR beta chain was observed in a study of blood T cell repertoires in COVID-19. At the level of the study: COVID-19 samples, acute and convalescent, were from the United States, Italy and Spain. PBMCs, B-cell-depleted T cells, or T cells provided the cDNA or gDNA that made up the material.

Trimming at V came to 4 bases and at J to 0 bases, leaving 9 bases not matched to a gene. Germline V CDR1 and CDR2: SGHKS, YYEKEE (reference sequence). This CDR3 is 17 amino acids long. Authors' processing steps: Estimated nucleated cell counts came from reference gene primer amplification. Sequencing used immunoSEQ multiplex PCR; TCRdb keeps in-frame clones, though not all of them. The D gene and trimming were derived from the DNA, and the V and J assignments and clone size from that table. The data contain approximately 120,000 clones, around three quarters of them singletons. This receptor was identified in a man aged 35 to 55 with active or convalescent COVID-19. J is TRBJ2-5 and V is TRBV5-5; 10 bases agree with TRBD2. Sample: peripheral blood. CDR3 coding DNA: TGTGCCAGCAGCCATGCTAGCGGGGGACCGTACCAAGAGACCCAGTACTTC. Protein sequence: CASSHASGGPYQETQYF. The full variable domain, rest sourced from reference TRBV5-5 and TRBJ2-5, is DAGVTQSPTHLIKTRGQQVTLRCSPISGHKSVSWYQQVLGQGPQFIFQYYEKEERGRGNFPDRFSARQFPNYSSELNVNALLLGDSALYLCASSHASGGPYQETQYFGPGTRLLVL.